These 4 T cell receptor beta chains came from one sample sequenced in a study of metastatic and nonmetastatic thyroid tumors. TCRdb re-called the PCR reads with MiXCR. The repertoire holds more than 13,000 clones, with about 29% as singletons. Prior to thyroid surgery, none of the patients had received any treatment. The sample comprised tumor tissue. All receptors derive from a male donor with papillary thyroid cancer or a benign thyroid nodule (not recorded which). Some clones in this sample may be carry-over from other donors' samples.

The J gene is TRBJ2-7, the V gene TRBV20-1, with 10 positions matching TRBD2. J was trimmed by 11 bases and V by 0 bases; bases with no gene match: 10. The germline V gene encodes CDR1 DFQATT and CDR2 SNEGSKA (reference sequence). The CDR3 contains 14 residues. CDR3 residues: CSARDAASGSSEYF. In DNA form, the CDR3 reads TGCAGTGCTAGAGATGCGGCTAGCGGGAGCTCTGAGTACTTC.

This clone was recorded many times. CDR3 nucleotide sequence: TGTGCCAGCATAGGGGGCTTGGGAAACACCATATATTTT. Residues: CASIGGLGNTIYF. The genes are TRBV7-9 and TRBJ1-3; 7 bases agree with TRBD1. The J segment lost 4 bases and the V segment lost 7 bases, leaving 4 bases of the junction unmatched. In germline, CDR1 is SEHNR, CDR2 FQNEAQ (reference sequence). The CDR3 contains 13 residues. Filled out from reference TRBV7-9 and TRBJ1-3, the complete variable domain reads DTGVSQNPRHKITKRGQNVTFRCDPISEHNRLYWYRQTLGQGPEFLTYFQNEAQLEKSRLLSDRFSAERPKGSFSTLEIQRTEQGDSAMYLCASIGGLGNTIYFGEGSWLTVV.

This clone was found a few times. This rearrangement joins TRBV7-2 to TRBJ2-7; D gene unclear. Between the trimmed V and J ends, which lost 5 bases and 0 bases, there was a span of 2 bases. CDR3 length: 11 residues. Germline CDR1 reads SGHTA; CDR2 reads FQGNSA. DNA for the CDR3: TGTGCCAGCAGCGCCTCCTACGAGCAGTACTTC. It yields the protein CASSASYEQYF.

As for this clone: The conserved closing phenylalanine or tryptophan is absent in this CDR3, likely reflecting a read error. The V call is TRBV30, the J call TRBJ2-1; 8 bases fit TRBD2. CDR3 length: 14 amino acids. Per germline, CDR1 GTSNPN and CDR2 SVGIG (reference sequence). The DNA for the CDR3 is TGTGTCTGGAGCTCCGGGACTAGGTTTAATGAGCAGTTCCTC. This translates into CVWSSGTRFNEQFL.